The rows below give T cell receptor beta chains drawn from one sample of a study of beta chain features in type 1 diabetes. Assay used: immunoSEQ multiplex PCR; TCRdb lists only in-frame clones, some missing. The top ten hold roughly 0.04% of the sample, which has hundreds of thousands of clones, over 12% seen once. Material for sequencing was naive CD4+ T cells from blood. The receptors originated from a man between 18 and 29 years old with type 1 diabetes. The CDR3 runs from the conserved cysteine through the conserved F or W. The D gene is left open where the match is weak. Clone size, where shown, is once, few, many, or a class for clones that have expanded.

>TRBD1|TRBV9|NA|TRBJ1-2
TGTGCCAGCAGCGTAGCTACAGGGGGCGTATATGGCTACACCTTC
CASSVATGGVYGYTF
>TRBD2|TRBV9|few|TRBJ2-7
TGTGCCAGCAGCGTAGGAGCGGGAGTAACCTACGAGCAGTACTTC
CASSVGAGVTYEQYF
>NA|TRBV9|few|TRBJ1-4
TGTGCCAGCAGCGCATCTCCGTGGGCAACTAATGAAAAACTGTTTTTT
CASSASPWATNEKLFF
>NA|TRBV5-1|few|TRBJ2-1
TGCGCCAGCAGCCCCGAAGGTATTGAGCAGTTCTTC
CASSPEGIEQFF
>NA|TRBV7-9|NA|TRBJ1-2
TGTGCCAGCAGCCCCCGTTGGGGGAGGAATGGCTACACCTTC
CASSPRWGRNGYTF
>NA|TRBV29-1|few|TRBJ2-2
TGCAGCGTTGAGGGAGAGACAGGAAGGGCCGGGGAGCTGTTTTTT
CSVEGETGRAGELFF
>NA|TRBV11-1|NA|TRBJ2-3
TGTGCCAGCAGCTTACAAACGGGCACAGATACGCAGTATTTT
CASSLQTGTDTQYF
>TRBD1|TRBV9|few|TRBJ1-4
TGTGCCAGCAGCGTGCAGGGGGGGTATAATGAAAAACTGTTTTTT
CASSVQGGYNEKLFF
>TRBD2|TRBV4-1|NA|TRBJ2-1
TGCGCCAGCAGCCAAGTGGGAGCGGGAATTGGGGAGCAGTTCTTC
CASSQVGAGIGEQFF
>NA|TRBV19|few|TRBJ1-1
TGTGCCAGTAGTATACTTGAGGGGCACAGGGTCGGAACTTTCTTT
CASSILEGHRVGTFF
>NA|TRBV4-3|NA|TRBJ1-1
TGCGCCAGGCGACTACAGGATATGAACACTGAAGCTTTCTTT
CARRLQDMNTEAFF
>NA|TRBV30|NA|TRBJ1-4
TGTGCCTTCTATTACCTCCGGAATGAAAAACTGTTTTTT
CAFYYLRNEKLFF
>TRBD1|TRBV27|NA|TRBJ2-3
TGTGCCAGACCCCCGACAGGGGTTAGCACAGATACGCAGTATTTT
CARPPTGVSTDTQYF
>NA|TRBV7-2|few|TRBJ1-2
TGTGCCAGCAGCTTAGTCGCAGTGGATGGCTACACCTTC
CASSLVAVDGYTF
>TRBD2|TRBV29-1|few|TRBJ2-1
TGCAGCTTTTCTCGGGGTAGCGGGAATAATGAGCAGTTCTTC
CSFSRGSGNNEQFF
>NA|TRBV13|few|TRBJ2-7
TGTGCCAGCAGCTTAAGGGTTGGGTACGAGCAGTACTTC
CASSLRVGYEQYF
>TRBD1|TRBV9|NA|TRBJ1-1
TGTGCCAGCAGCGCGGACAGGTTTACCACTGAAGCTTTCTTT
CASSADRFTTEAFF
>NA|TRBV10-3|many|TRBJ2-6
TGTGCCACCGTTGGGGATGGGGCCAACGTCCTGACTTTC
CATVGDGANVLTF
>NA|TRBV5-1|NA|TRBJ2-3
TGCGCCAGCAGCTTGGGGGGCCCGACAGATACGCAGTATTTT
CASSLGGPTDTQYF
>NA|TRBV30|few|TRBJ2-1
TGTGCCTGGGCCCCTTTGGGCAGGGGCTACAATGAGCAGTTCTTC
CAWAPLGRGYNEQFF
>NA|TRBV5-6|NA|TRBJ2-3
TGTGCCAGCAGCTTGGGACTCCCAATAAGCACAGATACGCAGTATTTT
CASSLGLPISTDTQYF
>NA|TRBV29-1|few|TRBJ2-1
TGCAGCGTTGAAGGACTGAGACAGAACAATGAGCAGTTCTTC
CSVEGLRQNNEQFF
>TRBD1|TRBV9|few|TRBJ2-7
TGTGCCAGCAGCGTTCGACAGGGGGGCGAGCAGTACTTC
CASSVRQGGEQYF
>TRBD2|TRBV7-9|NA|TRBJ2-7
TGTGCCAGCACGCTACCGGTAGGGACTATCTACGAGCAGTACTTC
CASTLPVGTIYEQYF
>TRBD2|TRBV9|NA|TRBJ2-1
TGTGCCAGCAGCGGAACTAGCGGGAGGATTGGCGGCAATGAGCAGTTCTTC
CASSGTSGRIGGNEQFF
>TRBD1|TRBV9|NA|TRBJ1-1
TGTGCCAGCAGCGTAGGACAGGGCGTTATGAACACTGAAGCTTTCTTT
CASSVGQGVMNTEAFF
>NA|TRBV5-1|NA|TRBJ2-5
TGCGCCAGCAGCTTGGTGGGCAGCCAAGAGACCCAGTACTTC
CASSLVGSQETQYF
>TRBD1|TRBV2|few|TRBJ1-6
TGTGCCAGCAGTGTCCGGACAGGGGCTTCACCCCTCCACTTT
CASSVRTGASPLHF
>TRBD1|TRBV19|NA|TRBJ2-1
TGTGCCAGTAGTGTTGTTATGGGGGACAGGGACAATGAGCAGTTCTTC
CASSVVMGDRDNEQFF
>TRBD2|TRBV7-9|few|TRBJ2-2
TGTGCCGCATCACTAGCGGGAGGGAACACCGGGGAGCTGTTTTTT
CAASLAGGNTGELFF
>NA|TRBV6-6|few|TRBJ1-5
TGTGCCTGCATCCCCGGGGACCGCAATCAGCCCCAGCATTTT
CACIPGDRNQPQHF
>NA|TRBV30|NA|TRBJ1-2
TGTGCCTGGAGTGTGAACAGCTTCTATGGCTACACCTTC
CAWSVNSFYGYTF
>NA|TRBV29-1|NA|TRBJ2-1
TGCAGCGTTGGACAGCACAATGAGCAGTTCTTC
CSVGQHNEQFF
>NA|TRBV2|NA|TRBJ1-2
TGTGCCAGCAGTGAAGTACCTAACTATGGCTACACCTTC
CASSEVPNYGYTF
>NA|TRBV5-1|few|TRBJ2-7
TGCGCCAGCAGCCCCCAGGACCTAAACGAGCAGTACTTC
CASSPQDLNEQYF
>NA|TRBV15|few|TRBJ2-1
TGTGCCACCAGCAAATCATTCAGCTCCTACAATGAGCAGTTCTTC
CATSKSFSSYNEQFF
>NA|TRBV2|few|TRBJ1-2
TGTGCCAGCAGTGATGGGGGCGTCTCCTATGGCTACACCTTC
CASSDGGVSYGYTF
>NA|TRBV6-5|few|TRBJ2-4
TGTGCCAGCAGTTACGACGGGAGAGGAGGGGACATTCAGTACTTC
CASSYDGRGGDIQYF
>NA|TRBV2|few|TRBJ1-1
TGTGCCAGCATAGAACGGGTCGGGACTGAAGCTTTCTTT
CASIERVGTEAFF
>TRBD1|TRBV25-1|few|TRBJ2-5
TGTGCCAGCAGTGAAACCCGGGACAGTCCAAGGACCCAGTACTTC
CASSETRDSPRTQYF
>TRBD1|TRBV5-1|NA|TRBJ2-1
TGCGCCAGCAGCGCCGGGACAGGGTCTTGGAATGAGCAGTTCTTC
CASSAGTGSWNEQFF
>TRBD1|TRBV5-1|few|TRBJ2-2
TGCGCCAGCAGACCTACAGGGGGCGAAGCCGGGGAGCTGTTTTTT
CASRPTGGEAGELFF
>NA|TRBV4-1|NA|TRBJ2-1
TGCGCCAGCAGCCAAGTCCTTCCCGCGACAGGAGATGAGCAGTTCTTC
CASSQVLPATGDEQFF
>NA|TRBV4-2|NA|TRBJ2-1
TGTGCCAGCAGCCAAGATAATGACCCTGAGCAGTTCTTC
CASSQDNDPEQFF
>NA|TRBV2|NA|TRBJ2-7
TGTGCCAGCAGTTCGAGGGGGGCCTACGAGCAGTACTTC
CASSSRGAYEQYF
>TRBD2|TRBV9|few|TRBJ2-2
TGTGCCAGCAGCGTAGCAGCGGGGGCGACGAACACCGGGGAGCTGTTTTTT
CASSVAAGATNTGELFF
>TRBD2|TRBV29-1|few|TRBJ2-5
TGCAGCGTGGGGCCTGGGACTAGCGGGAGCGAGACCCAGTACTTC
CSVGPGTSGSETQYF